A single sample gave rise to the 13 T cell receptor beta chains below, sequenced in a study of patients and donors after allogeneic stem cell transplantation. TCRdb processed the RT-PCR reads anew with MiXCR; each CDR3 protein has one entry. The repertoire has roughly 960,000 distinct CDR3 sequences, about 20% of them found once; the top ten carry around 6%. The sample consisted of blood, either unsorted or a sorted T cell fraction (not recorded which). These receptors were obtained from a human donor who was either an allogeneic HSCT recipient or a stem cell or donor lymphocyte infusion donor (not recorded which). It is not recorded whose cells these are; they may come from a transplant donor.

This clonotype was picked up a small number of times. The chain uses TRBV5-4 and TRBJ2-2, with 7 bases fitting TRBD1. J was trimmed by 2 bases and V by 2 bases; bases with no gene match: 6. The CDR3 spans 16 residues. Germline lookup yields CDR1 SGHNT and CDR2 YYREEE (reference sequence). CDR3 protein: CASSFPGQRNTGELFF. The CDR3, as DNA: TGTGCCAGCAGCTTCCCGGGACAGAGAAACACCGGGGAGCTGTTTTTT.

The V gene is TRBV4-2, the J gene TRBJ1-1, with D perhaps TRBD1 (5 bases). The germline V and J ends were trimmed by 0 bases and 8 bases, with 10 bases remaining between them. The CDR3 has 13 amino acids. Germline CDR1 reads LGHNA; CDR2 reads YNFKEQ. The CDR3: CASSQDLGAEAFF. The CDR3 DNA follows: TGTGCCAGCAGCCAAGACCTCGGGGCGGAAGCTTTCTTT.

Points on this clonotype: This CDR3 is missing its conserved last phenylalanine or tryptophan, likely due to a read error. This chain joins TRBV28 and TRBJ2-4; possible D gene TRBD2, 5 bases. Per germline, CDR1 MDHEN and CDR2 SYDVKM. The CDR3 contains 13 residues. V was pared by 4 bases and J by 5 bases, with 9 bases between. The CDR3 coding sequence is TGTGCCAGCAGTTCCGGACTGGAAAACATTCAGTACTCC. Residues: CASSSGLENIQYS.

This clonotype was picked up many times. The chain joins TRBV7-2 to TRBJ1-1; no clear D. CDR3 length: 12 amino acids. V was clipped by 3 bases and J by 3 bases, with 5 bases between them. Germline-derived CDR1 and CDR2 are SGHTA and FQGNSA. DNA of the CDR3: TGTGCCAGCAGCTTGAGATACACTGAAGCTTTCTTT. As protein: CASSLRYTEAFF.

This clonotype was detected a few times. This chain connects TRBV11-2 to TRBJ1-2; D is uncertain. CDR1 SGHAT and CDR2 FQNNGV come from the germline V gene. CDR3 length: 17 residues. Deletions cut 5 bases from V and 3 bases from J, with 22 bases between. Written as DNA, the CDR3 is TGTGCCAGCAGCCCCCTCTCGAGACGGGGTTCGTACTATGGCTACACCTTC. Its translation is CASSPLSRRGSYYGYTF.

This clonotype has a single count. The CDR3 DNA is TGCAGCGTTGAAGCACTGCTGAACACTGAAGCTTTCTTT. This sequence encodes CSVEALLNTEAFF. V gene TRBV29-1 combines with J gene TRBJ1-1; D remains ambiguous. This CDR3 has 13 amino acids. CDR1 and CDR2 (germline): SQVTM, ANQGSEA. Trimming removed 1 base from V and 0 bases from J, with 6 bases in between.

This chain joins TRBV6-5 and TRBJ1-1; no reliable D call. Germline values: CDR1 MNHEY, CDR2 SVGAGI. V was cut by 0 bases and J by 8 bases, with 7 bases left in between. The CDR3 extends over 12 amino acids. CDR3 loop: CASSYSAGEAFF. For the CDR3, the DNA is TGTGCCAGCAGTTACTCGGCTGGGGAAGCTTTCTTT.

The genes are TRBV29-1 and TRBJ1-1; tentative D call: TRBD1 (5 bases). This CDR3 has 14 amino acids. V was cut by 6 bases and J by 0 bases, with 14 bases left in between. Germline CDR1 and CDR2: SQVTM and ANQGSEA. The CDR3 DNA follows: TGCAGCGTCTGGGGCACCCACATGAACACTGAAGCTTTCTTT. Amino acid sequence: CSVWGTHMNTEAFF.

The rearrangement links TRBV7-8 to TRBJ2-7; 8 bases match TRBD1. Per the germline V gene, CDR1 is SGHVS and CDR2 is FQNEAQ. CDR3 length: 15 amino acids. J gave up 1 base and V 5 bases, and 7 bases lay outside the gene matches. The CDR3 DNA follows: TGTGCCAGCAGCCTACAGGGGGTTCGATCCTACGAGCAGTACTTC. Translation: CASSLQGVRSYEQYF.

A remark on this clonotype: A much larger clone lies a single base off, so this may be a read error. The chain recombines TRBV12-3 or TRBV12-4 with TRBJ2-7; D uncertain. This CDR3 comprises 11 residues. V was trimmed by 3 bases and J by 8 bases, leaving 8 bases between them. CDR3 amino acids: CASSFGSKQYF. DNA for the CDR3: TGTGCCAGCAGTTTCGGGTCTAAGCAGTACTTC.

This clonotype was seen a few times. The chain has TRBV20-1 and TRBJ1-1; a possible D gene is TRBD1 (5 bases). The length of the CDR3 is 13 residues. Trimming removed 5 bases at V and 8 bases at J, with 18 bases between. Germline CDR1 DFQATT, CDR2 SNEGSKA (reference sequence). CDR3: CSALESGTREAFF. Here the CDR3 DNA reads TGCAGTGCTCTGGAATCCGGGACCCGAGAAGCTTTCTTT.

This clonotype was seen more than once but under ten times. The J gene is TRBJ1-1, the V gene TRBV20-1, with D maybe TRBD1 (6 bases). This CDR3 comprises 14 residues. Germline V gene sequence: CDR1 DFQATT, CDR2 SNEGSKA (reference sequence). Deletions cut 3 bases from V and 6 bases from J, with 17 bases between. CDR3 residues: CSASGEGVVSEAFF. The DNA of the CDR3 is TGCAGTGCTAGTGGGGAGGGGGTTGTCTCTGAAGCTTTCTTT.

This clonotype was counted a single time. V is TRBV9 and J is TRBJ2-1; TRBD2 agrees at 12 bases. After removal of 3 bases from V and 9 bases from J, the junction contained 10 bases not matched to a gene. Germline lookup yields CDR1 SGDLS and CDR2 YYNGEE. This CDR3 contains 16 residues. The CDR3 sequence: CASSAIASGRAVEQFF. The CDR3 nucleotides read TGTGCCAGCAGCGCGATTGCTAGCGGGAGGGCGGTTGAGCAGTTCTTC.